This paragraph reports one T cell receptor beta chain. Its antigen is not identified. The data are from a study of blood T cells in healthy people across ages. Study-level results: Per million T cells, the diversity of TCR beta decreased roughly linearly as age advanced.

Together with a sample-barcoded 5' primer, a J-beta primer mix was included in a second PCR lasting about 7 to 11 cycles. A template-switch adaptor with 12 random nucleotides tagged each cDNA molecule. One entry per CDR3 protein results from TCRdb running MiXCR on the 5' RACE reads. The sample includes 1 million to 1.2 million distinct CDR3 sequences, roughly two fifths seen only once; the top ten take around 12%. CDR3 length: 14 amino acids. Germline V gives CDR1 MNHNY, CDR2 SVGAGI (reference sequence). Trimming took 6 bases from V and 3 from J; bases not matched to a gene: 4. Material for sequencing was blood. The chain combines TRBV6-6 with TRBJ2-1, with 8 bases lining up with TRBD2. The sequence derives from a man younger than 35 in good health. The CDR3 here is CASRPGGGYNEQFF. CDR3 coding DNA: TGTGCCAGCAGACCCGGGGGGGGCTACAATGAGCAGTTCTTC.